A single T cell receptor beta chain is shown here with its context. Its target is unknown. PCR involved 60 Vbeta and 13 Jbeta primers. Repertoires were generated with immunoSEQ multiplex PCR, while TCRdb's copy carries only in-frame clones and drops some. The sample shows some 170,000 clones, 82% of them seen only once. These data come from a study of cytomegalovirus exposure and HLA in healthy donors. Study results and limitations: After further analysis at a later stage, some 15,000 TCR beta sequences were associated with HLA alleles at 0.05 false discovery rate. Accurate predictions that matched the HLA-A and HLA-B alleles of most subjects were reportedly made from TCR beta sequences. TRBV6-2, TRBV6-3 and some other V segments were excluded as indistinguishable.

Losses at the gene ends were 9 bases for V and 1 base for J; bases not matched to a gene: 7. The CDR3 is 14 amino acids. From germline, CDR1 is MNHEY and CDR2 SMNVEV (reference sequence). Every donor was a healthy person donating bone marrow. This chain connects TRBV27 to TRBJ2-3; TRBD2 matches at 7 bases. Sequencing was performed on PBMCs. The receptor was derived from a girl under 18 in good health and CMV-seropositive. The CDR3 coding sequence is TGTGCCAGTCGGGGGGACCTTCGCACAGATACGCAGTATTTT. Translation gives CASRGDLRTDTQYF.